This paragraph reports one T cell receptor beta chain. This record belongs to a study of blood T cell repertoires in COVID-19. The overall study: The study drew acute and convalescent COVID-19 samples from the United States, Italy and Spain. T cells, B-cell-depleted T cells, or PBMCs supplied cDNA or gDNA.

Per the original methods: Researchers report that nucleated cell counts were estimated from reference gene primer amplification. Assay used: immunoSEQ multiplex PCR; TCRdb lists only in-frame clones, some missing. The V and J calls and clone size come from that table; D and trimming were worked out from the DNA. The sample yields about 200,000 clones, 88% seen once. The CDR3 runs to 16 residues. The germline V gene encodes CDR1 ENHRY and CDR2 SYGVKD. V was clipped by 6 bases and J by 0 bases; unmatched bases: 11. Sequencing was carried out using peripheral blood. The V and J genes are TRBV10-3 and TRBJ2-7; 7 nucleotides line up with TRBD1. The sequence derives from a human donor in a cohort sampled during active COVID-19. The CDR3: CAISVGQVLLSYEQYF. CDR3 bases: TGTGCCATCAGCGTCGGACAGGTCTTACTCTCCTACGAGCAGTACTTC.